These 24 T cell receptor beta chains came from one sample sequenced in a study of T cells after yellow fever vaccination. Via MiXCR, TCRdb re-called the 5' RACE reads, giving one row per CDR3 protein. Of 100,000 to 150,000 distinct CDR3 sequences listed, almost 9% were seen once; the top ten hold 40%. The starting material was CD8+ T cells sorted from PBMCs, obtained on the day of the yellow fever booster vaccination. These receptor sequences come from a man between 18 and 29 years old who received the YFV17D yellow fever vaccine.

The V call is TRBV6-6, the J call TRBJ1-4, with D maybe TRBD1 (6 bases). CDR1 and CDR2 from the germline V gene are MNHNY and SVGAGI (reference sequence). The CDR3 has 16 residues. Trimming removed 4 bases from V and 2 bases from J, with 14 bases in between. CDR3 loop: CASSSREGETNEKLFF. The CDR3 nucleotides read TGTGCCAGCAGTTCACGGGAGGGGGAGACTAATGAAAAACTGTTTTTT.

This clonotype occurred a few times. This rearrangement joins TRBV9 to TRBJ2-2; 9 nucleotides agree with TRBD2. Germline V gene lookup returns CDR1 SGDLS and CDR2 YYNGEE. The V segment lost 3 bases and the J segment 6 bases; nucleotides outside the gene matches: 9. CDR3 length: 16 residues. The CDR3 protein is CASSDSRGGSPGELFF. Written as DNA, the CDR3 is TGTGCCAGCAGCGACTCGCGGGGGGGCTCTCCCGGGGAGCTGTTTTTT.

This clonotype has more than one count but fewer than ten. This sequence joins TRBV20-1 and TRBJ2-1; 9 bases agree with TRBD2. From germline, CDR1 is DFQATT and CDR2 SNEGSKA (reference sequence). After removal of 0 bases from V and 4 bases from J, the junction contained 4 bases not matched to a gene. CDR3 length equals 15 residues. This CDR3 reads CSARDLSGGYNEQFF. The DNA for the CDR3 is TGCAGTGCTAGAGATCTCAGCGGGGGGTACAATGAGCAGTTCTTC.

The chain employs TRBV7-9 and TRBJ1-2; 7 bases align to TRBD1. The CDR3 is 15 residues long. With V trimmed by 2 bases and J by 2 bases, 5 bases remained unmatched. Germline V CDR1 and CDR2: SEHNR, FQNEAQ (reference sequence). CDR3 region: CASSLSGTANYGYTF. CDR3 sequence (DNA): TGTGCCAGCAGCTTATCCGGGACAGCGAACTATGGCTACACCTTC.

This clonotype was detected only a few times. The chain recombines TRBV24-1 with TRBJ2-5, with D perhaps TRBD1 (6 bases). The CDR3 totals 12 residues. Germline CDR1 KGHDR, CDR2 SFDVKD. V was cut by 7 bases and J by 7 bases, with 12 bases left in between. The CDR3 here is CATSLGGRTQYF. The DNA for the CDR3 is TGTGCCACCAGCCTTGGGGGCAGGACCCAGTACTTC.

The V call is TRBV9, the J call TRBJ2-2; D is perhaps TRBD1 (6 bases). The V gene lost 3 bases and the J gene lost 1 base, with 13 bases spanning the gap. The CDR3 runs to 16 residues. CDR1 is SGDLS and CDR2 is YYNGEE in the germline V gene. CDR3 in amino acids: CASSANRVRNTGELFF. The CDR3 DNA follows: TGTGCCAGCAGCGCAAACAGGGTCCGGAACACCGGGGAGCTGTTTTTT. Combining the CDR3 with reference TRBV9 and TRBJ2-2 gives the whole variable domain DSGVTQTPKHLITATGQRVTLRCSPRSGDLSVYWYQQSLDQGLQFLIQYYNGEERAKGNILERFSAQQFPDLHSELNLSSLELGDSALYFCASSANRVRNTGELFFGEGSRLTVL.

The chain employs TRBV29-1 and TRBJ2-1; unclear D gene. The CDR3 covers 13 residues. Trimming cost V 5 bases and J 2 bases, with 10 bases left between them. Germline V gene data show CDR1 as SQVTM and CDR2 as ANQGSEA. The CDR3 region has the DNA TGCAGCGTTTTCTGGCTGGCCTACAATGAGCAGTTCTTC. Protein sequence: CSVFWLAYNEQFF.

The chain is built from TRBV4-2 and TRBJ1-1, with 8 bases matching TRBD1. Looked up from germline, CDR1 is LGHNA and CDR2 is YNFKEQ. V lost 3 bases to trimming and J lost 2 bases; unmatched junction nucleotides: 5. This CDR3 has 15 amino acids. CDR3 DNA sequence: TGTGCCAGCAGCCAGGACAGGGATTCTAACACTGAAGCTTTCTTT. This sequence encodes CASSQDRDSNTEAFF.

This clonotype was counted between two and nine times. The rearrangement joins TRBV10-3 to TRBJ2-1, with 8 nucleotides matching TRBD2. Germline-derived CDR1 and CDR2 are ENHRY and SYGVKD. V shed 8 bases and J 9 bases; nucleotides not matched to a gene: 9. CDR3 length: 13 residues. CDR3 sequence (DNA): TGTGCCATCGGTATAAGAGCGGGAGTTGAGCAGTTCTTC. Protein sequence: CAIGIRAGVEQFF.

This sequence joins TRBV9 and TRBJ1-2; possible D gene TRBD1, 6 bases. This CDR3 region has 14 residues. V was trimmed by 3 bases and J by 7 bases, leaving 16 bases between them. Germline V gene lookup returns CDR1 SGDLS and CDR2 YYNGEE. The DNA of the CDR3 is TGTGCCAGCAGCGAAGCGACAGGTTTGGGTGGCTACACCTTC. It codes for CASSEATGLGGYTF.

This clonotype showed up just a few times. This chain connects TRBV9 to TRBJ2-2; 9 nucleotides align to TRBD1. Germline CDR1 is SGDLS and CDR2 is YYNGEE. This CDR3 region has 15 residues. V trimming: 2 bases; J trimming: 5 bases; junction bases outside the gene matches: 4. In DNA, the CDR3 is TGTGCCAGCAGCGTGGACAGGGGAGGGACCGGGGAGCTGTTTTTT. It translates to CASSVDRGGTGELFF.

This clonotype has ten or more counts. The chain recombines TRBV25-1 with TRBJ2-3; D gene unclear. Trimming shortened V by 2 bases and J by 1 base, and 7 bases separated the two germline ends. The CDR3 is 14 amino acids. CDR1 is MGHDK, CDR2 SYGVNS, per germline. The CDR3 here is CASSENSRTDTQYF. For the CDR3, the DNA is TGTGCCAGCAGTGAAAACTCCCGCACAGATACGCAGTATTTT.

The chain is built from TRBV7-2 and TRBJ2-7, with 7 bases lining up with TRBD1. With 5 bases clipped from V and 1 base from J, the junction kept 5 bases outside the gene matches. The CDR3 totals 14 residues. CDR1 SGHTA and CDR2 FQGNSA come from the germline V gene. CDR3 in amino acids: CASSPRGQSYEQYV. In DNA, the CDR3 is TGTGCCAGCAGCCCCCGGGGACAGTCCTACGAGCAGTACGTC.

This chain connects TRBV7-8 to TRBJ1-1, with unresolved D. Germline V gene data show CDR1 as SGHVS and CDR2 as FQNEAQ. Trimming took off 1 base at V and 11 bases at J, with 11 bases between the two ends. The CDR3 covers 12 residues. CDR3 nucleotides: TGTGCCAGCAGCTTAGGACGGGTTGATGCTTTCTTT. Translation: CASSLGRVDAFF. The entire variable domain, with the rest obtained from reference TRBV7-8 and TRBJ1-1, is as follows: GAGVSQSPRYKVAKRGQDVALRCDPISGHVSLFWYQQALGQGPEFLTYFQNEAQLDKSGLPSDRFFAERPEGSVSTLKIQRTQQEDSAVYLCASSLGRVDAFFGQGTRLTVV.

There are a few counts of this clonotype. The chain couples TRBV24-1 to TRBJ2-3; D not certain. The CDR3 totals 14 residues. V lost 6 bases and J 0 bases, leaving 9 bases between the germline ends. The germline CDR1 and CDR2 sequences are KGHDR and SFDVKD. The DNA for the CDR3 is TGTGCCACCAGTCGTCGGGTGAGCACAGATACGCAGTATTTT. Its translation: CATSRRVSTDTQYF.

The chain recombines TRBV12-3 or TRBV12-4 with TRBJ2-1; D uncertain. V shed 6 bases and J shed 14 bases, with 17 bases lying between them. This CDR3 is built from 12 residues. CDR3 nucleotide sequence: TGTGCCAGCAGCCCGGAAAGAACCAGCAAGTTCTTC. Protein sequence: CASSPERTSKFF.

CDR3 sequence: CASPDRAFMATEAFF. In DNA, the CDR3 is TGTGCCAGCCCCGACCGGGCCTTCATGGCCACTGAAGCTTTCTTT. The V gene is TRBV6-9, the J gene TRBJ1-1; D is uncertain. CDR3 length: 15 amino acids. V dropped 8 bases and J dropped 4 bases, with 20 bases sitting between them. Germline CDR1 and CDR2: MNHGY and SVAAGI.

This clonotype was counted only a few times. The J gene is TRBJ1-5, the V gene TRBV12-3 or TRBV12-4; weak D call: TRBD1 (5 bases). The CDR3 length is 15 residues. Trimming left V 5 bases short and J 2 bases short, with 13 bases between. The DNA of the CDR3 is TGTGCCAGCAGTCGGGACTTCAGGGGCAATCAGCCCCAGCATTTT. It codes for CASSRDFRGNQPQHF.

This clonotype was seen a handful of times. The chain employs TRBV6-5 and TRBJ2-7; maybe TRBD2 (6 bases). Trimming removed 6 bases from V and 3 bases from J, with 24 bases in between. The CDR3 is 17 residues long. The V gene's germline CDR1 is MNHEY and CDR2 SVGAGI. CDR3 amino acids: CASRPTYGLASRYEQYF. The CDR3, as DNA: TGTGCCAGCAGGCCTACCTACGGGCTAGCGAGCCGCTACGAGCAGTACTTC.

The sample holds a few counts of this clonotype. The chain links TRBV5-1 to TRBJ2-7, with a possible D match to TRBD1 (6 bases). V was pared by 4 bases and J by 3 bases, with 20 bases between. Germline CDR1 SGHRS, CDR2 YFSETQ. This CDR3 has 16 residues. CDR3 region: CASSHPPVTGNYEQYV. The CDR3 DNA sequence: TGCGCCAGCAGCCATCCCCCGGTTACAGGGAACTACGAGCAGTACGTC.

This clonotype was observed a single time. The rearrangement joins TRBV30 to TRBJ1-1, with 8 bases lining up with TRBD1. Germline V gene lookup returns CDR1 GTSNPN and CDR2 SVGIG (reference sequence). This CDR3 comprises 15 residues. Trimming took 1 base from V and 5 from J; bases not matched to a gene: 9. CDR3 amino acids: CAWSGGQGVRTEAFF. CDR3 DNA: TGTGCCTGGAGTGGAGGACAGGGTGTCCGTACTGAAGCTTTCTTT.

The chain combines TRBV7-9 with TRBJ1-6; D unclear. Germline CDR1 is SEHNR and CDR2 is FQNEAQ (reference sequence). The CDR3 is made up of 15 amino acids. The V end was cut by 1 base, the J end by 12 bases, with 16 bases between. CDR3 nucleotide sequence: TGTGCCAGCAGCTTAGGATGGACCGGCGCCGGACCCCTCCACTTT. Protein sequence: CASSLGWTGAGPLHF.

Only a few counts were recorded for this clonotype. The rearrangement joins TRBV7-9 to TRBJ2-1; the match to TRBD2 covers 12 bases. The CDR3 contains 17 residues. Germline lookup yields CDR1 SEHNR and CDR2 FQNEAQ (reference sequence). With V trimmed by 7 bases and J by 7 bases, 14 bases remained unmatched. This CDR3 is CASTSGASGGAGNEQFF. CDR3 nucleotide sequence: TGTGCCAGCACATCCGGGGCTAGCGGGGGGGCAGGGAATGAGCAGTTCTTC.

This clonotype has only a few counts. V is TRBV20-1 and J is TRBJ2-3, with D perhaps TRBD1 or TRBD2 (5 bases each). This CDR3 is built from 14 residues. Germline CDR1 reads DFQATT; CDR2 reads SNEGSKA (reference sequence). V was trimmed by 3 bases and J by 4 bases, leaving 14 bases between them. The CDR3 sequence is CSASETWGSDTQYF. The CDR3 nucleotides read TGCAGTGCTAGTGAAACTTGGGGGTCAGATACGCAGTATTTT.